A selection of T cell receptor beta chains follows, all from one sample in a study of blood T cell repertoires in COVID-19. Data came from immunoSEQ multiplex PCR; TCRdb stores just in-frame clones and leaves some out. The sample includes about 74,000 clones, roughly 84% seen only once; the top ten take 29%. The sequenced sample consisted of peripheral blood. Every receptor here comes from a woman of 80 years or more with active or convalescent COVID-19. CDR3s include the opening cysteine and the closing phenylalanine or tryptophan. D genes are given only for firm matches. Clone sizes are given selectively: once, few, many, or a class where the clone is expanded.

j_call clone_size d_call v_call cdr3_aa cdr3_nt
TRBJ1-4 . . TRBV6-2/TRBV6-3 CASSTRIATNEKLFF TGTGCCAGCAGTACCAGGATCGCTACTAATGAAAAACTGTTTTTT
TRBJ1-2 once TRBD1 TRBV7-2 CASSRDSYGYTF TGTGCCAGCAGCCGGGACAGCTATGGCTACACCTTC
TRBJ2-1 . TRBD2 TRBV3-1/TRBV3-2 CASSQDGSSGDNEQFF TGTGCCAGCAGCCAAGATGGGTCTAGCGGGGATAATGAGCAGTTCTTC
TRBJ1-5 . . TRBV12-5 CASGSRENQPQHF TGTGCTAGTGGTTCCCGGGAAAATCAGCCCCAGCATTTT
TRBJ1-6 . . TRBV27 CASRLGAPIGNSPLHF TGTGCCAGCAGGTTAGGGGCTCCAATAGGGAATTCACCCCTCCACTTT
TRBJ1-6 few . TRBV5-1 CASSFWTTNSPLHF TGCGCCAGCAGCTTTTGGACAACCAATTCACCCCTCCACTTT
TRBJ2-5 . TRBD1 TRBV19 CASSKEPDRVGETQYF TGTGCCAGTAGTAAGGAGCCGGACAGGGTGGGAGAGACCCAGTACTTC
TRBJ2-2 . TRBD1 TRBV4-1 CASSRGQGWNTGELFF TGCGCCAGCAGCCGAGGACAGGGATGGAACACCGGGGAGCTGTTTTTT
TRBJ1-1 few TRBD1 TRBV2 CASRPTGGDTEAFF TGTGCCAGCAGACCCACAGGGGGGGACACTGAAGCTTTCTTT
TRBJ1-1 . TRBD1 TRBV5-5 CASSPGQGADTEAFF TGTGCCAGCAGCCCGGGACAGGGAGCGGACACTGAAGCTTTCTTT
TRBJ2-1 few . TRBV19 CASNSGLGYNEQFF TGTGCCAGTAATTCGGGGTTGGGCTACAATGAGCAGTTCTTC
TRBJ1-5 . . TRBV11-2 CASSLGTRPRGSGPQHF TGTGCCAGCAGCTTAGGAACTAGGCCCAGGGGATCAGGGCCCCAGCATTTT
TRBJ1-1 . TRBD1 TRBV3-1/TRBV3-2 CASSRETGNEAFF TGTGCCAGCAGCCGAGAGACAGGGAATGAAGCTTTCTTT
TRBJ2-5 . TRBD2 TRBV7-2 CASSNLAGGWETQYF TGTGCCAGCAGCAATCTAGCGGGGGGGTGGGAGACCCAGTACTTC
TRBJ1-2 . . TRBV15 CATSRAEFGYTF TGTGCCACCAGCAGAGCCGAGTTCGGCTACACCTTC
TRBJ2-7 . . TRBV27 CASSLSAIAGVPAYEQYF TGTGCCAGCAGTTTATCGGCGATTGCAGGGGTCCCTGCCTACGAGCAGTACTTC
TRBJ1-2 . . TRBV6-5 CASSYGTPTYGYTF TGTGCCAGCAGTTATGGGACACCAACTTATGGCTACACCTTC